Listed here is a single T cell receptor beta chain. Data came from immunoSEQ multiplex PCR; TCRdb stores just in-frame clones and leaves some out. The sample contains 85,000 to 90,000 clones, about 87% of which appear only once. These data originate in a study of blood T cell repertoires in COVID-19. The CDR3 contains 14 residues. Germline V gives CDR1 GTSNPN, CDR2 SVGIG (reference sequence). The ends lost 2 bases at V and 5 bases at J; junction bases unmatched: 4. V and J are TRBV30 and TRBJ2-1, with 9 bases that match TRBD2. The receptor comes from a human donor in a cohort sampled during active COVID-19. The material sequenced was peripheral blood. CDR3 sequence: CAWSRLAANNEQFF. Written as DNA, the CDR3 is TGTGCCTGGAGTCGACTAGCGGCAAACAATGAGCAGTTCTTC.